This T cell receptor (beta chain) was observed in a study of blood T cell repertoires in COVID-19. As processed by the authors: Counts of nucleated cells, estimated from reference gene primer amplification, were obtained. The data were produced by immunoSEQ multiplex PCR, yet TCRdb's version contains in-frame clones alone and is incomplete. That table supplies the V and J calls and clone size; D and trimming were determined from the DNA. The data show under 85,000 clones, more than 60% seen once. The V gene's germline CDR1 is LNHDA and CDR2 SQIVND (reference sequence). CDR3 length: 15 amino acids. V gave up 1 base and J gave up 0 bases, with 6 bases separating them.

The gene calls are TRBV19 and TRBJ1-4; D call uncertain. Sequencing was carried out using peripheral blood. The clonotype originates from a woman aged 80 or over with active or convalescent COVID-19. The CDR3 loop is CASSIVQATNEKLFF. The CDR3 DNA reads TGTGCCAGTAGTATAGTGCAGGCAACTAATGAAAAACTGTTTTTT. The full variable domain, in which reference TRBV19 and TRBJ1-4 provide the parts outside the CDR3, is DGGITQSPKYLFRKEGQNVTLSCEQNLNHDAMYWYRQDPGQGLRLIYYSQIVNDFQKGDIAEGYSVSREKKESFPLTVTSAQKNPTAFYLCASSIVQATNEKLFFGSGTQLSVL.